This is a list of T cell receptor beta chains from one sample in a study of T cell responses to AZD1222 COVID-19 vaccine. The method was immunoSEQ multiplex PCR; TCRdb's version includes in-frame clones alone and lacks a portion of them. Of roughly 99,000 clones in the sample, about 89% were seen once. Sequencing was performed on peripheral blood, taken 28 days after the second AZD1222 dose. These receptors all come from an adult who received the AZD1222 COVID-19 vaccine. CDR3s include the opening cysteine and the closing phenylalanine or tryptophan. The D gene is left open where the match is weak. Clone size, where shown, is once, few, many, or a class for clones that have expanded.

J	V	size	D	DNA	CDR3
TRBJ2-3	TRBV7-2	-	TRBD1	TGTGCCAGCAGCTCTATGGGACAGGGGCTAGATACGCAGTATTTT	CASSSMGQGLDTQYF
TRBJ1-1	TRBV5-5	-	-	TGTGCCAGCAGCTTGGCCGGCGGCAGCGAAGCTTTCTTT	CASSLAGGSEAFF
TRBJ1-2	TRBV19	-	TRBD1	TGTGCCAGTAGTATGGATCATGTCCGGGACAGAAACTATGGCTACACCTTC	CASSMDHVRDRNYGYTF
TRBJ2-5	TRBV7-9	-	-	TGTGCCAGCAGCTCCCCAAGGACAGAGGAGACCCAGTACTTC	CASSSPRTEETQYF
TRBJ1-6	TRBV2	-	-	TGTGCCTTAAGGCCGGGAGAGAATTCACCCCTCCACTTT	CALRPGENSPLHF
TRBJ1-5	TRBV28	-	-	TGTGCCAGCAGTTTACCGGGACCGCCCAATCAGCCCCAGCATTTT	CASSLPGPPNQPQHF
TRBJ2-7	TRBV6-5	-	TRBD1	TGTGCCAGCAACCCCGGGACAGGGAGCTCCTACGAGCAGTACTTC	CASNPGTGSSYEQYF
TRBJ1-2	TRBV19	-	-	TGTGCCAGCAGGGGAGGGTGGAAATATGGCTACACCTTC	CASRGGWKYGYTF
TRBJ2-2	TRBV29-1	once	TRBD1	TGCAGCGTTGTCATAAACGACAGGGGTCCCGGGGAGCTGTTTTTT	CSVVINDRGPGELFF
TRBJ2-7	TRBV2	-	TRBD1	TGTGCCAGCAGTCGGACAGGGAGGAACGAGCAGTACTTC	CASSRTGRNEQYF
TRBJ1-2	TRBV28	-	-	TGTGCCAGCAGTTTGGGGGTGGGCGGCTACACCTTC	CASSLGVGGYTF
TRBJ1-1	TRBV11-2	-	TRBD1	TGTGCCAGCAGCTTAGTAGTCGACAGGGCCAAAACTGAAGCTTTCTTT	CASSLVVDRAKTEAFF
TRBJ2-4	TRBV7-2	-	TRBD1	TGTGCCAGCAGCTTAGCAGCGACAGGGACCAAAAACATTCAGTACTTC	CASSLAATGTKNIQYF
TRBJ2-7	TRBV2	-	-	TGTGCCAGCAGTGAAAGACGGTCCTCCTACGAGCAGTACTTC	CASSERRSSYEQYF
TRBJ1-6	TRBV5-1	-	TRBD1	TGCGCCAGCAGCCAGGACAGGGATGTTTCACCCCTCCACTTT	CASSQDRDVSPLHF
TRBJ2-1	TRBV30	-	-	TGTGCCTGGAGTGTAGCAGGAAATGAGCAGTTCTTC	CAWSVAGNEQFF
TRBJ2-3	TRBV30	-	-	TGTGCCTGGACCTCAGGGGGAGGGCCTGGAGATACGCAGTATTTT	CAWTSGGGPGDTQYF
TRBJ1-1	TRBV5-1	-	TRBD1	TGCGCCAGCAGCTTGGGGCAGGGGGATAGGACTGAAGCTTTCTTT	CASSLGQGDRTEAFF
TRBJ2-1	TRBV5-1	-	TRBD2	TGCGCCAGCAGCTTGGGGTTGAGCGGGGGCCTCCCGAACATTCTTTACTCCTACAATGAGCAGTTCTTC	CASSLGLSGGLPNILYSYNEQFF